The 22 T cell receptor beta chains listed next were all sequenced from one sample in a study of control samples from healthy donors and cancer patients. The assay was immunoSEQ multiplex PCR, and TCRdb's table has in-frame clones only and misses some. The sample contains approximately 88,000 clones, 90% to 95% of which appear only once. Sequencing was performed on blood. The receptors were sampled from a woman under 40 in good health.

The chain joins TRBV5-1 to TRBJ1-1; perhaps TRBD1 as D (5 bases). The V end lost 2 bases, the J end lost 5 bases, and 16 bases lay between the germline ends. CDR3 length equals 15 residues. Germline CDR1 is SGHRS and CDR2 is YFSETQ. The CDR3 DNA is TGCGCCAGCAGCTTTGTGGTAGGGAGGGGAACTGAAGCTTTCTTT. As protein: CASSFVVGRGTEAFF.

This clone appeared once. The chain recombines TRBV7-3 with TRBJ2-2; 13 nucleotides align to TRBD2. The CDR3 contains 16 residues. V shed 1 base and J 6 bases; nucleotides not matched to a gene: 2. Germline V gene data show CDR1 as SGHTA and CDR2 as FQGTGA. CDR3: CASSLSGTSGAGELFF. CDR3 DNA: TGTGCCAGCAGCTTAAGTGGGACTAGCGGGGCCGGGGAGCTGTTTTTT.

This clone has a single count. V usage is TRBV6-5 and J usage is TRBJ2-7; D is unresolved. Germline CDR1 reads MNHEY; CDR2 reads SVGAGI. Trimming cost V 8 bases and J 4 bases, with 12 bases left between them. The CDR3 is 12 amino acids. The CDR3 protein is CASRSWSYEQYF. The CDR3, as DNA: TGTGCCAGCCGCTCGTGGTCTTACGAGCAGTACTTC.

This chain uses TRBV5-1 with TRBJ2-3, with D perhaps matching TRBD1 or TRBD2 (6 bases each). Trimming pared 3 bases from V and 9 bases from J, leaving 17 bases between. The CDR3 is made up of 14 amino acids. The germline V gene has CDR1 SGHRS and CDR2 YFSETQ. The CDR3, as DNA: TGCGCCAGCAGCTACGCCCCGGGGGCTGAGACGCAGTATTTT. Protein sequence: CASSYAPGAETQYF. Drawing the rest from reference TRBV5-1 and TRBJ2-3, the complete variable domain is KAGVTQTPRYLIKTRGQQVTLSCSPISGHRSVSWYQQTPGQGLQFLFEYFSETQRNKGNFPGRFSGRQFSNSRSEMNVSTLELGDSALYLCASSYAPGAETQYFGPGTRLTVL.

This clone came up once. The chain couples TRBV7-2 to TRBJ1-2; D not resolved. Trimming cost V 0 bases and J 5 bases, with 7 bases left between them. Germline V gene lookup returns CDR1 SGHTA and CDR2 FQGNSA. This CDR3 region has 13 residues. CDR3 DNA: TGTGCCAGCAGCTTAGCGCCAGCTTATGGCTACACCTTC. It encodes CASSLAPAYGYTF.

V is TRBV12-2 and J is TRBJ1-1. TRBV12-2 has pseudogene status. The CDR3 is 11 amino acids. The CDR3 is CAAHRDTEAFF. The CDR3 DNA reads as TGTGCCGCACACCGGGACACTGAAGCTTTCTTT.

This chain connects TRBV9 to TRBJ1-6; D not certain. V lost 0 bases and J lost 8, with 12 bases in between. Germline V lookup: CDR1 SGDLS, CDR2 YYNGEE. The CDR3 is made up of 15 amino acids. The CDR3 sequence is CASSVAHVGYSPLHF. The CDR3 bases are TGTGCCAGCAGCGTAGCTCACGTCGGCTATTCACCCCTCCACTTT.

The chain employs TRBV6-6 and TRBJ2-5; the D gene is possibly TRBD2 (6 bases). The CDR3 length is 13 residues. Per the germline V gene, CDR1 is MNHNY and CDR2 is SVGAGI (reference sequence). V shed 6 bases and J shed 7 bases, with 15 bases lying between them. The CDR3 DNA follows: TGTGCCAGCAGCTTAGGTCCCGGGGGGACCCAGTACTTC. Translating it yields CASSLGPGGTQYF.

This clone was seen only a few times. The chain links TRBV10-2 to TRBJ2-1, with 9 positions matching TRBD2. J lost 9 bases, V lost 3 bases, and 9 bases had no gene match. The CDR3 loop spans 15 amino acids. Germline lookup yields CDR1 WSHSY and CDR2 SAAADI. As DNA, the CDR3 is TGCGCCAGCAGTGAAAGGCTAGCGGGACTTGGTGAGCAGTTCTTC. Encoded protein: CASSERLAGLGEQFF.

The rearrangement uses TRBV12-5 and TRBJ2-1; D ambiguous. The germline CDR1 and CDR2 sequences are LGHNT and FRNRAP. The V end lost 8 bases, the J end lost 0 bases, and 11 bases lay between the germline ends. This CDR3 is built from 14 residues. In DNA form, the CDR3 reads TGTGCTAGTAAGCCGGGTGGCTCCTACAATGAGCAGTTCTTC. It codes for CASKPGGSYNEQFF. Filled out from reference TRBV12-5 and TRBJ2-1, the complete variable domain reads DARVTQTPRHKVTEMGQEVTMRCQPILGHNTVFWYRQTMMQGLELLAYFRNRAPLDDSGMPKDRFSAEMPDATLATLKIQPSEPRDSAVYFCASKPGGSYNEQFFGPGTRLTVL.

The chain joins TRBV6-1 to TRBJ1-1; maybe TRBD1 (5 bases). V was pared by 6 bases and J by 0 bases, with 17 bases between. This CDR3 has 16 amino acids. The germline V gene encodes CDR1 MNHNS and CDR2 SASEGT. In DNA form, the CDR3 reads TGTGCCAGCAGCGAAAATCGGGGCCCACTGAACACTGAAGCTTTCTTT. This translates into CASSENRGPLNTEAFF.

In its sample, this clone was seen a few times. The gene calls are TRBV6-4 and TRBJ2-2; D unresolved. In germline, CDR1 is MRHNA, CDR2 SNTAGT. This CDR3 comprises 14 residues. V was trimmed by 6 bases and J by 4 bases, leaving 12 bases between them. CDR3 in DNA: TGTGCCAGCAGCTCCGCTCCGGGCACCGGGGAGCTGTTTTTT. It translates to CASSSAPGTGELFF.

The chain joins TRBV29-1 to TRBJ1-3; D gene ambiguous. Germline CDR1 reads SQVTM; CDR2 reads ANQGSEA. This CDR3 comprises 12 residues. Deletions cut 4 bases from V and 0 bases from J, with 4 bases between. CDR3 residues: CSVGYSGNTIYF. In DNA, the CDR3 is TGCAGCGTTGGCTACTCTGGAAACACCATATATTTT.

DNA of the CDR3: TGTGCCAGCACGGGCAGGGACAATTCACCCCTCCACTTT. Translation: CASTGRDNSPLHF. The rearrangement links TRBV6-6 to TRBJ1-6; weak D call: TRBD1 (5 bases). CDR1 and CDR2 (germline): MNHNY, SVGAGI (reference sequence). The CDR3 length is 13 residues. Trimming took off 7 bases at V and 7 bases at J, with 11 bases between the two ends.

This chain joins TRBV12-3 or TRBV12-4 and TRBJ2-7; perhaps TRBD2 as D (5 bases). The CDR3 totals 12 residues. V was trimmed by 3 bases and J by 6 bases, leaving 9 bases between them. For the CDR3, the DNA is TGTGCCAGCAGTTTGAGCAGCGGCGAGCAGTACTTC. Translating gives CASSLSSGEQYF.

This chain connects TRBV2 to TRBJ1-5, with 8 bases matching TRBD1. The germline V gene has CDR1 SNHLY and CDR2 FYNNEI. Losses at the gene ends were 5 bases for V and 0 bases for J; bases not matched to a gene: 15. This CDR3 is built from 19 residues. The CDR3 sequence is CASSTSRKQGGNSNQPQHF. The DNA for the CDR3 is TGTGCCAGCAGTACCAGTCGTAAACAGGGGGGGAATAGCAATCAGCCCCAGCATTTT.

J is TRBJ2-1 and V is TRBV3-1 (or the pseudogene TRBV3-2); D unclear. The CDR3 is made up of 15 amino acids. Between the trimmed V and J ends, which lost 4 bases and 2 bases, there was a span of 12 bases. Germline-derived CDR1 and CDR2 are LGHDT and YNNKEL (reference sequence). CDR3 bases: TGTGCCAGCAGCCGGGCCGCCACTACCTACAATGAGCAGTTCTTC. It specifies CASSRAATTYNEQFF.

CDR3 sequence (DNA): TGTGCCAGCAGTTTATCGCCCGGGCTTCCCGAGCAGTACTTC. Translated: CASSLSPGLPEQYF. The chain recombines TRBV28 with TRBJ2-7; no definite D call. V was shortened by 1 base and J by 6 bases, with 13 bases between the two germline ends. CDR1 MDHEN and CDR2 SYDVKM come from the germline V gene. CDR3 size: 14 residues.

This chain uses TRBV5-1 with TRBJ2-1; D is uncertain. With 0 bases removed from V and 0 bases from J, the gap between germline ends came to 16 bases. Germline values: CDR1 SGHRS, CDR2 YFSETQ. The CDR3 sequence is 18 residues long. The CDR3 DNA sequence: TGCGCCAGCAGCTTGGCCCCACGGTCTACCAACTCCTACAATGAGCAGTTCTTC. Amino acids: CASSLAPRSTNSYNEQFF.

The chain employs TRBV21-1 and TRBJ1-2. TRBV21-1 is a pseudogene segment. The CDR3 loop spans 17 amino acids. CDR3 DNA: TGTGCCAGCAGCAAACAGCGCCGGCAGCCTCATTCATATGGCTACACCTTC. This translates into CASSKQRRQPHSYGYTF.

The V gene is TRBV5-1, the J gene TRBJ2-7, with D possibly matching TRBD1 (6 bases). The CDR3 spans 14 residues. The germline V gene encodes CDR1 SGHRS and CDR2 YFSETQ. V lost 1 base and J 3 bases, leaving 11 bases between the germline ends. The CDR3 sequence is CASSLSGTHYEQYF. In nucleotides, the CDR3 is TGCGCCAGCAGCTTGTCCGGGACACACTACGAGCAGTACTTC.

The rearrangement uses TRBV10-2 and TRBJ1-1; TRBD1 agrees at 8 bases. V shed 6 bases, J shed 9 bases, and the junction held 9 bases outside the gene matches. The length of the CDR3 is 13 residues. Germline CDR1 and CDR2: WSHSY and SAAADI. CDR3 sequence reads: CASRPQTGEQAFF. The DNA for the CDR3 is TGCGCCAGCAGGCCCCAGACAGGGGAACAAGCTTTCTTT.